This paragraph covers one TCR beta chain sequence. Within the sample, other DNA sequences also encode this same CDR3. Only in-frame clones appear in the TCRdb table, and some are missing; sequencing was by immunoSEQ multiplex PCR. The table has 100,000 to 150,000 clones, about 93% seen once. The data are from a study of T cell changes during pregnancy in multiple sclerosis. Germline V gives CDR1 SGHRS, CDR2 YFSETQ. V was trimmed by 5 bases and J by 5 bases, leaving 23 bases between them. The CDR3 is made up of 16 amino acids. The sequence derives from a female donor with multiple sclerosis, enrolled in a pregnancy study. J is TRBJ2-7 and V is TRBV5-1, with a weak D call TRBD2 (5 bases). The sequencing used peripheral blood, collected before pregnancy. CDR3 loop: CASSLDLQRAIHEQYF. CDR3 nucleotides: TGCGCCAGCAGTCTAGACCTACAGAGGGCCATCCACGAGCAGTACTTC. The variable domain in full, completed from reference TRBV5-1 and TRBJ2-7, reads KAGVTQTPRYLIKTRGQQVTLSCSPISGHRSVSWYQQTPGQGLQFLFEYFSETQRNKGNFPGRFSGRQFSNSRSEMNVSTLELGDSALYLCASSLDLQRAIHEQYFGPGTRLTVT.